What follows is one T cell receptor (beta chain) and its context. Germline-derived CDR1 and CDR2 are WNHNN and SYGVQD (reference sequence). The CDR3 is 17 residues long. The V end lost 1 base, the J end lost 3 bases, and 15 bases lay between the germline ends. The data derive from a study of control samples from healthy donors and cancer patients. Assay used: immunoSEQ multiplex PCR; TCRdb lists only in-frame clones, some missing. Among approximately 170,000 clones listed, around nine tenths were seen once. Specimen: blood. The gene calls are TRBV10-1 and TRBJ2-2; TRBD2 might be the D (6 bases). This TCR was sampled from a woman aged 25-40 years in good health. CDR3 coding DNA: TGCGCCAGCAGTGAGTTCCCAGGAGGGAGTGACACCGGGGAGCTGTTTTTT. It specifies CASSEFPGGSDTGELFF.